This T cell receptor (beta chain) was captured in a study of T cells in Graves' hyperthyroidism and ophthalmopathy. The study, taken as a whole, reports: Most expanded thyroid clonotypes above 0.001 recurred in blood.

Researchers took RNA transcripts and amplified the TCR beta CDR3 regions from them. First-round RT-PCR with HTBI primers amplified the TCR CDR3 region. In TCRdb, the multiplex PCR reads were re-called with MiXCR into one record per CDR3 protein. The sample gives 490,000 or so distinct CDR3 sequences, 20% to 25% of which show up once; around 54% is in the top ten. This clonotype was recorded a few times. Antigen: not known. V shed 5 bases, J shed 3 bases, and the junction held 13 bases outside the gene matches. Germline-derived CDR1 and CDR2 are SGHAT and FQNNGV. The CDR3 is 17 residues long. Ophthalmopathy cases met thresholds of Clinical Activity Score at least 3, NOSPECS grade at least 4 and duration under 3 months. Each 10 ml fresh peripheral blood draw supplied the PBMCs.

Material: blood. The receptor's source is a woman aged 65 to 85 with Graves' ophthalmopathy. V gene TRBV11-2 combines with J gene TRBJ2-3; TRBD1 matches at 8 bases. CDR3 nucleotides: TGTGCCAGCAGCCCGTACGTCGGACAGGGAAGGACAGATACGCAGTATTTT. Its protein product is CASSPYVGQGRTDTQYF.